This T cell receptor (beta chain) was recovered during a study of T cell repertoires in aging, cancer and after chemotherapy (dated 2019 in TCRdb). Concerning the study at large: Donors were distributed across six age groups ranging from 30 or younger to 70 or older, with at least three individuals included per group. In the solid tumor group, paired pre- and post-chemotherapy samples were obtained from brain tumor (glioblastoma) patients receiving temozolomide-based therapy. In total, the full dataset held about 8.8 million TCR reads. The study profiled peripheral blood TCR beta repertoires from healthy donors and cancer patients to examine immunoaging and T cell reconstitution after chemotherapy. Alongside 95 to 100 healthy donors serving as a reference group, the cohort included approximately 220 cancer patients, of whom some 91 had hematological cancers and 120 to 130 had solid cancers. Broader findings and caveats from the paper: Significantly lower blood TCR diversity and higher clonality were observed in untreated patients with hematological or solid cancers than in age-matched healthy donors. It was noted by the authors that conclusions about immunological memory after chemotherapy cannot be drawn from the repertoire data. In healthy donors, the decline in TCR diversity with age was mainly due to loss of richness, whereas in cancer patients loss of evenness also played a role. In both cancer cohorts, median generation probability rose over the chemotherapy interval, which suggests that the repertoire was reconstituted through rebound thymic output.

Rearranged TRB sequences spanning V, D and J segments were amplified in a multiplex touch-down PCR with a mixed TRB-A/B primer pool. Illumina adapters and sample indices were attached to the amplicons in two consecutive PCR reactions using Phusion HS II polymerase. After gel purification with the NucleoSpin Gel and PCR Clean-up kit, the amplicons were checked using Qubit and an Agilent 2100 Bioanalyzer. The libraries were sequenced on an Illumina MiSeq with 600-cycle, single-indexed, paired-end runs. As for the authors' bioinformatics: MiXCR versions 2.12 and 3.0.5 were used to process the TRB sequences. Each unique CDR3 nucleotide sequence was counted as one clone, and only productive sequences with at least two reads were retained. Repertoire metrics included Shannon diversity, evenness, clonality (one minus evenness), and alpha-parameterized diversity profiles from alpha 0 to 5. The IGoR algorithm was used to calculate generation probabilities of clones in the paired pre- and post-chemotherapy samples. Using fastp at Q25 and MiXCR, TCRdb reprocessed the public reads and kept productive beta chains. Each entry merges the rows of one CDR3 protein and shows their most common DNA and genes. TCRdb assigned the V and J calls; the authors' analysis was not used. The sample table holds several hundred distinct CDR3 sequences, of which less than 35% were seen once. 12% of the sample belongs to the ten largest clones.

TCR beta rearrangements were amplified from genomic DNA extracted from peripheral blood rather than from sorted cells or RNA. Remarks on this clonotype: Its recognized antigen is unknown. Base qualities are not provided; no much larger clone lies one nucleotide away.

The sample comprised blood. The TCR comes from a human donor with a solid tumor.

The nucleotides read TGCGCCAGCAGCCCCCAGACAGGGTGGGAAAAACTGTTTTTT. This encodes CASSPQTGWEKLFF. This chain joins TRBV4-3 to TRBJ1-4; 7 of the junction bases match TRBD1. Including the terminal cysteine and phenylalanine, the CDR3 comprises 14 residues. Only the CDR3 DNA stays, 42 bases, in frame from base 1. Trimming leaves V shorter by 4 bases and J shorter by 8 bases, with the junction holding 7 bases beyond the gene matches. The germline V gene encodes CDR1 LGHNA and CDR2 YSLEER.